This passage covers 21 T cell receptor delta chains from one sample sequenced in a study of delta chains in infants with herpesvirus infections (dated by TCRdb to about 2023). The library was prepared using RT-PCR. Sequencing used an Illumina MiSeq. To generate TCR cDNA, PBMC RNA underwent reverse transcription with SuperScript II using gamma-chain- and delta-chain-specific primers. Via CATT, TCRdb reprocessed the public reads, and rows with identical DNA were then joined. Within this sample are 700 or so delta-chain clones, with roughly 15% of them counted one time only. Together, the top ten hold over 10% of the sample. The sample consisted of peripheral blood, taken at time point 1 of longitudinal follow-up. Source of these receptors: a human donor who was a Ugandan infant, either HIV-exposed or HIV-unexposed (not recorded which).

This clone is labeled as large (0.1 to 1%). V is TRDV1 and J is TRDJ1; tentative D call: TRDD3 (5 bases). Between the trimmed V and J ends, which lost 6 bases and 2 bases, there was a span of 34 bases. Germline-derived CDR1 and CDR2 are TSWWSYY and QGS. This CDR3 contains 21 residues. In DNA, the CDR3 is TGTGCTCTTGGCCTGAACTCTGCCGTATACGCGCTATGGCGTAATACCGATAAACTCATCTTT. Protein sequence: CALGLNSAVYALWRNTDKLIF.

This clone turned up a few times. This chain uses TRDV2 with TRDJ3; D unclear. The CDR3 totals 20 residues. Germline loops: CDR1 GEAIGNYY, CDR2 EKD. The V end was cut by 0 bases, the J end by 0 bases, with 17 bases between. DNA of the CDR3: TGTGCCTGTGACACCGTTCAGGACCTCGCGGGCTCCTGGGACACCCGACAGATGTTTTTC. Protein sequence: CACDTVQDLAGSWDTRQMFF.

By proportion, this clone is large. The chain has TRDV2 and TRDJ1; 7 nucleotides line up with TRDD3. This CDR3 has 13 residues. The germline V gene encodes CDR1 GEAIGNYY and CDR2 EKD. The V and J ends lost 0 bases and 4 bases, in that order; junction bases with no gene match: 1. CDR3 bases: TGTGCCTGTGACACCGGGGATAACGATAAACTCATCTTT. This sequence encodes CACDTGDNDKLIF.

This clone is termed medium-sized. The V call is TRAV29/DV5, the J call TRDJ1, with 9 positions matching TRDD3. TCRdb records no J gene; here it was assigned by comparing the DNA to germline. This CDR3 comprises 21 residues. The V gene's germline CDR1 is NSMFDY and CDR2 ISSIKDK. V was pared by 0 bases and J by 0 bases, with 21 bases of the junction left unmatched. The CDR3 protein is CAASAREKNLPHWGNTDKLIF. The CDR3 DNA follows: TGTGCAGCAAGCGCGCGGGAGAAAAACCTTCCTCACTGGGGGAACACCGATAAACTCATCTTT.

By sample share, this clone is large. This sequence joins TRDV1 and TRDJ1; TRDD3 aligns across 11 bases. The CDR3 loop spans 21 amino acids. Germline loops: CDR1 TSWWSYY, CDR2 QGS. After removal of 0 bases from V and 3 bases from J, the junction contained 18 bases not matched to a gene. The CDR3, as DNA: TGTGCTCTTGGGGAACTCCACGCGGACCCAAACTGGGGGATAAAGTCCGATAAACTCATCTTT. It yields the protein CALGELHADPNWGIKSDKLIF.

With respect to this clone: A read error is the likely source, as a far larger clone sits one nucleotide away. V is TRDV2 and J is TRDJ1; 8 bases align to TRDD3. The J gene, missing from TCRdb, was assigned here through DNA to germline matching. In germline, CDR1 is GEAIGNYY, CDR2 EKD. V lost 0 bases to trimming and J lost 9 bases; unmatched junction nucleotides: 8. This CDR3 is built from 14 residues. CDR3 loop: CACDTWGMTAQLIF. The CDR3, as DNA: TGTGCCTGTGACACCTGGGGGATGACAGCACAACTCATCTTT.

This clone is classed as large (0.1 to 1%). The chain employs TRAV38-2/DV8 and TRDJ1; D is perhaps TRDD3 (5 bases). CDR1 is TSESDYY, CDR2 QEAYKQQN, per germline. The CDR3 is made up of 13 amino acids. Trimming stripped 7 bases from V and 1 base from J, with 11 bases between. The CDR3 coding sequence is TGTGCTTATCGGGACGGGGGCACCGATAAACTCATCTTT. Translated: CAYRDGGTDKLIF.

This clone was counted only a few times. One junction end disagrees with the germline gene, perhaps due to a read error. This chain connects TRDV2 to TRDJ2; 9 nucleotides align to TRDD3. CDR3 length equals 14 residues. Germline-derived CDR1 and CDR2 are GEAIGNYY and EKD. CDR3 sequence: CACDTGGYTEQLFF. Written as DNA, the CDR3 is TGTGCCTGTGATACGGGGGGATACACAGAACAACTCTTCTTT.

On this clone: The likely explanation is a read error, given a far larger clone one base away. The chain has TRDV1 and TRDJ2, with TRDD3 matching 11 bases. No J gene is reported in TCRdb; it was inferred here by comparing the DNA with germline. The CDR3 spans 24 residues. Trimming at V came to 4 bases and at J to 5 bases, leaving 30 bases not matched to a gene. CDR1 and CDR2 from the germline V gene are TSWWSYY and QGS. The CDR3 nucleotides read TGTGCTCTTGGGGGAAAGACCCTTCCTAAGGCTTTTACTGGGGGATATGCGGGCACAGCACAACTCTTCTTT. Translated, it gives CALGGKTLPKAFTGGYAGTAQLFF.

Concerning this clone: Being one base from a much bigger clone, this may be a read error. The chain joins TRDV1 to TRDJ1; 9 bases fit TRDD2. This CDR3 spans 18 amino acids. V dropped 4 bases and J dropped 6; count of bases not matched to a gene: 18. Germline assignment: CDR1 TSWWSYY and CDR2 QGS. The CDR3 sequence is CALGAPGLPTMGAHKLIF. The CDR3 bases are TGTGCTCTTGGGGCTCCCGGCCTTCCTACGATGGGAGCGCATAAACTCATCTTT.

Judged by abundance, this clone is large. CDR3 DNA: TGTGCCTGTGACACCGTAGGGGGGCCAAGCTCCTGGGACACCCGACAGATGTTTTTC. Amino acid sequence: CACDTVGGPSSWDTRQMFF. This rearrangement joins TRDV2 to TRDJ3; D perhaps matches TRDD3 (5 bases). Germline assignment: CDR1 GEAIGNYY and CDR2 EKD. V was cut by 0 bases and J by 0 bases, with 14 bases left in between. CDR3 size: 19 residues.

This clone occurred a few times. A far bigger clonotype differs at one base, so this is likely a read error. The chain uses TRDV1 and TRDJ1, with 9 bases that match TRDD3. Trimming removed 4 bases from V and 1 base from J; junction bases left unmatched: 19. Germline assignment: CDR1 TSWWSYY and CDR2 QGS. CDR3 size: 20 residues. DNA for the CDR3: TGTGCTCTTGGGGGGGGCTGGCTGGAACTGGGGGACGAAGTCACCGATAAACTCATCTTT. This encodes CALGGGWLELGDEVTDKLIF.

This clone was counted only a few times. A much larger clone differs from this one at a single base, so this may be a read error. J is TRDJ3 and V is TRDV2; 10 bases align to TRDD3. The J gene, absent from TCRdb, was called here by matching the DNA to germline. This CDR3 spans 20 amino acids. The germline V gene encodes CDR1 GEAIGNYY and CDR2 EKD. CDR3 region: CASDTVLGDLSSWDTRQMFF. The CDR3 DNA is TGTGCCAGTGACACGGTACTGGGGGATCTCAGCTCCTGGGACACCCGACAGATGTTTTTC.

This clone qualifies as large (0.1 to 1%). This chain joins TRDV1 and TRDJ1; D may be TRDD2 or TRDD3 (5 bases each). Trimming removed 4 bases at V and 2 bases at J, with 38 bases between. The CDR3 covers 23 residues. Germline CDR1 and CDR2: TSWWSYY and QGS. DNA of the CDR3: TGTGCTCTTGGGGTTTACGTTCCTCCTCCCTTACTGGAGCCAAGTTGGCGTACCGATAAACTCATCTTT. It specifies CALGVYVPPPLLEPSWRTDKLIF.

In this sample, this clone turned up once. This probably arose from a read error, given a far larger clone one base away. The CDR3 here is CAYRSERPQGDTWYTDKLIF. Here the CDR3 DNA reads TGTGCTTATAGGAGCGAACGGCCCCAGGGGGACACCTGGTACACCGATAAACTCATCTTT. V and J are TRAV38-2/DV8 and TRDJ1; TRDD3 might be the D (6 bases). The J gene, missing from TCRdb, was assigned here through DNA to germline matching. The CDR3 has 20 residues. CDR1 and CDR2 from the germline V gene are TSESDYY and QEAYKQQN. Between the trimmed V and J ends, which lost 0 bases and 0 bases, there was a span of 24 bases.

This clone qualifies as medium-sized. The V and J genes are TRDV1 and TRDJ1, with 11 bases that match TRDD3. Trimming cost V 3 bases and J 0 bases; bases outside gene matches: 30. CDR1 TSWWSYY and CDR2 QGS come from the germline V gene. The CDR3 is 25 amino acids. CDR3 region: CALGESSCAERVLGDSKEDTDKLIF. CDR3 in DNA: TGTGCTCTTGGGGAGTCTTCCTGCGCGGAGAGGGTACTGGGGGATAGTAAGGAGGACACCGATAAACTCATCTTT.

For this clone: This likely stems from a read error, as it lies one base from a far larger clone. The DNA of the CDR3 is TGTGCCTGTGATGTACTGGGGGAGAGCTCCTGGGACACCCGACATATGTTTTTC. Translating it yields CACDVLGESSWDTRHMFF. The V gene call reads TRDV2; no J gene was called; TRDD3 reflects the table's D call only, with no check against the DNA. CDR1 GEAIGNYY and CDR2 EKD come from the germline V gene. The CDR3 runs 18 residues.

This clone is large within its sample. The CDR3 protein is CALGELGACGGFVDADKLIF. CDR3 in DNA: TGTGCTCTTGGGGAACTCGGTGCCTGTGGGGGATTCGTCGACGCCGATAAACTCATCTTT. The chain combines TRDV1 with TRDJ1; 8 positions agree with TRDD3. Germline V lookup: CDR1 TSWWSYY, CDR2 QGS. V was pared by 0 bases and J by 3 bases, with 18 bases of the junction left unmatched. The CDR3 contains 20 residues.

This clone is judged large. The rearrangement uses TRDV3 and TRDJ1; 10 nucleotides line up with TRDD3. V lost 1 base to trimming and J lost 0 bases; unmatched junction nucleotides: 8. The CDR3 covers 16 residues. Germline V lookup: CDR1 TVYSNPD, CDR2 GDNSRS (reference sequence). The CDR3 reads CAFTTGDTHYTDKLIF. CDR3 DNA sequence: TGTGCCTTTACGACGGGGGATACGCACTACACCGATAAACTCATCTTT.

This clone turned up a few times. This may stem from a read error, because a much larger clone lies one nucleotide away. This chain links TRDV2 with TRDJ3; the D is unclear. The J gene was missing in TCRdb and was found by matching the end of the DNA to germline. Per germline, CDR1 GEAIGNYY and CDR2 EKD. Trimming cost V 1 base and J 0 bases, with 18 bases left between them. The CDR3 length is 20 residues. The CDR3 loop is CACDTWVRGQSSWDTRQMFF. DNA of the CDR3: TGTGCCTGTGACACTTGGGTGCGTGGGCAGAGCTCCTGGGACACCCGACAGATGTTTTTC.

This clone ranks as large. The chain recombines TRDV1 with TRDJ1; 12 nucleotides match TRDD3. Germline V gene sequence: CDR1 TSWWSYY, CDR2 QGS. Trimming took 5 bases from V and 3 from J; bases not matched to a gene: 16. CDR3 length equals 19 residues. CDR3 in DNA: TGTGCTCTTGGGTCCTACGTGGGGTCTGGGGGATACGGACCCGATAAACTCATCTTT. Translating gives CALGSYVGSGGYGPDKLIF.